This T cell receptor (beta chain) was profiled in a study of blood T cell repertoires in COVID-19. Study information: Specimens from acute and convalescent COVID-19 originated in the United States, Italy and Spain. PBMCs, B-cell-depleted T cells, or T cells provided the cDNA or gDNA that made up the material.

TCRdb's copy holds only in-frame clones and misses some; the assay was immunoSEQ multiplex PCR. Among some 190,000 clones, more than 75% were seen once, and the ten largest hold around 5.2%. The CDR3 spans 15 residues. V shed 1 base, J shed 6 bases, and the junction held 5 bases outside the gene matches. Germline loops: CDR1 SEHNR, CDR2 FQNEAQ (reference sequence). The sequenced sample was peripheral blood. The chain links TRBV7-9 to TRBJ1-5; TRBD1 matches at 8 bases. The sequence derives from an elderly woman with acute or convalescent COVID-19. The DNA for the CDR3 is TGTGCCAGCAGCTTAGACGGACAGGGCTTTCAGCCCCAGCATTTT. Translated, it gives CASSLDGQGFQPQHF.